The clone carrying this TCR beta chain was detected only a few times. This entry comes from a study of blood T cell repertoires in COVID-19. Across the whole study: COVID-19 samples from acute and convalescent phases originated in the United States, Italy and Spain.

The CDR3 is 13 amino acids. Germline lookup yields CDR1 SGHTA and CDR2 FQGNSA. The V end lost 6 bases, the J end lost 2 bases, and 10 bases lay between the germline ends. Original handling: Estimated nucleated cell counts came from reference gene primer amplification. TCRdb keeps only in-frame clones here, not all; method: immunoSEQ multiplex PCR. That table supplies the V and J calls and clone size; D and trimming were determined from the DNA. In the table there are 250,000 to 300,000 clones, approximately 82% of which are singletons. The V call is TRBV7-2, the J call TRBJ1-1; D remains ambiguous. The origin of this receptor is a man at least 80 years old with acute or convalescent COVID-19. The sequenced material came from peripheral blood. Written as DNA, the CDR3 is TGTGCCAGCAGACGTAACAGCAACACTGAAGCTTTCTTT. This gives the protein CASRRNSNTEAFF.